These T cell receptor beta chains were read from a single sample in a study of T-cell memory formation after mild COVID-19. TCRdb re-analysed the 5' RACE reads in MiXCR, keeping a single row per CDR3 protein. In the table there are hundreds of thousands of distinct CDR3 sequences, more than 15% of which are singletons. Sequencing used PBMCs or a T cell subset sorted from them (not recorded which). The receptors were gathered from a young man who had mild COVID-19 (a few samples of this study predate the infection). Cell type and time point are not known. Both conserved end residues are part of each CDR3. Each record gives: CDR3 DNA, CDR3 protein, D gene, V gene, J gene, clone size. The D gene is left open where the match is weak. Clone size appears in some rows only: once, few, many, or a class for an expanded clone.

CDR3 DNA: TGCAGCGTTGAATCCGGACAGGAAATTGACTCCTACAATGAGCAGTTCTTC
CDR3 protein: CSVESGQEIDSYNEQFF
D gene: TRBD1
V gene: TRBV29-1
J gene: TRBJ2-1
clone size: NA

CDR3 DNA: TGTGCCAGCAGCCATGCCAGGGCTACCCTCCACTTT
CDR3 protein: CASSHARATLHF
D gene: NA
V gene: TRBV6-2/TRBV6-3
J gene: TRBJ1-6
clone size: many

CDR3 DNA: TGTGCCAGCAGCCCGCAAACAGGGGCAGGAGAGACCCAGTACTTC
CDR3 protein: CASSPQTGAGETQYF
D gene: TRBD1
V gene: TRBV3-1
J gene: TRBJ2-5
clone size: few

CDR3 DNA: TGCAGTGCTAGAGATTTTCCCGGGGGCTACACCTTC
CDR3 protein: CSARDFPGGYTF
D gene: NA
V gene: TRBV20-1
J gene: TRBJ1-2
clone size: NA

CDR3 DNA: TGCAGTGCTAGTCGGAGTGGGGGGTTCCAAGAGACCCAGTACTTC
CDR3 protein: CSASRSGGFQETQYF
D gene: NA
V gene: TRBV20-1
J gene: TRBJ2-5
clone size: NA

CDR3 DNA: TGTGCCAGCAGTTTAGGGTGGCAGGATGGCTACACCTTC
CDR3 protein: CASSLGWQDGYTF
D gene: NA
V gene: TRBV28
J gene: TRBJ1-2
clone size: NA

CDR3 DNA: TGTGCCAGCAGCCTTAGCGGGCCGGGCACCGGGGAGCTGTTTTTT
CDR3 protein: CASSLSGPGTGELFF
D gene: TRBD2
V gene: TRBV3-1
J gene: TRBJ2-2
clone size: NA

CDR3 DNA: TGTGCCAGCACCGTTCTCCGGCCGGAGCGCACAGATACGCAGTATTTT
CDR3 protein: CASTVLRPERTDTQYF
D gene: NA
V gene: TRBV7-2
J gene: TRBJ2-3
clone size: few

CDR3 DNA: TGTGCCAGCAGCTTAGCGCGTTCGTATCGGGGCTACACCTTC
CDR3 protein: CASSLARSYRGYTF
D gene: NA
V gene: TRBV7-8
J gene: TRBJ1-2
clone size: few

CDR3 DNA: TGCGCCAGCAGCTTGAACATCAATGAGCAGTTCTTC
CDR3 protein: CASSLNINEQFF
D gene: NA
V gene: TRBV5-1
J gene: TRBJ2-1
clone size: many

CDR3 DNA: TGTGCCAGCAGCGGGCTGACAGGGAACAATGAGCAGTTCTTC
CDR3 protein: CASSGLTGNNEQFF
D gene: TRBD1
V gene: TRBV5-5
J gene: TRBJ2-1
clone size: many

CDR3 DNA: TGTGCCAGCAGCTTCCGGACTAGCGCCCGTGAGCAGTTCTTC
CDR3 protein: CASSFRTSAREQFF
D gene: TRBD2
V gene: TRBV11-2
J gene: TRBJ2-1
clone size: NA